These 6 T cell receptor beta chains share one sample of origin, sequenced in a study of cytomegalovirus exposure and HLA in healthy donors. Generated by immunoSEQ multiplex PCR, the TCRdb table keeps only in-frame clones and is missing some. This repertoire shows about 73,000 clones, 85% to 95% found once; its top ten account for over 3%. The sequenced sample consisted of PBMCs. The receptors were gathered from a man between 18 and 29 years old in good health and CMV-seronegative.

The rearrangement joins TRBV6-1 to TRBJ2-3, with a possible D match to TRBD1 (6 bases). The length of the CDR3 is 13 residues. V was shortened by 7 bases and J by 2 bases, with 10 bases between the two germline ends. Germline loops: CDR1 MNHNS, CDR2 SASEGT. The CDR3, as DNA: TGTGCCAGCAATACAGGGCACACAGATACGCAGTATTTT. Translation: CASNTGHTDTQYF.

The chain links TRBV29-1 to TRBJ1-1, with D perhaps TRBD1 (5 bases). CDR1 is SQVTM and CDR2 is ANQGSEA in the germline V gene. CDR3 length: 13 amino acids. V gave up 6 bases and J gave up 3 bases, with 14 bases separating them. The CDR3 nucleotides are TGCAGCGTGTACAGGACGTGGGACACTGAAGCTTTCTTT. It specifies CSVYRTWDTEAFF.

This CDR3 reads CASSQPTGMDGYTF. In nucleotides, the CDR3 is TGCGCCAGCAGCCAACCCACAGGGATGGATGGCTACACCTTC. The chain is built from TRBV4-1 and TRBJ1-2, with a tentative D call TRBD1 (6 bases). The CDR3 is 14 residues long. Per the germline V gene, CDR1 is MGHRA and CDR2 is YSYEKL. V was trimmed by 2 bases and J by 6 bases, leaving 13 bases between them.

The V call is TRBV7-2, the J call TRBJ1-3; D may be TRBD1 (6 bases). Germline loops: CDR1 SGHTA, CDR2 FQGNSA. Trimming removed 3 bases from V and 0 bases from J, with 9 bases in between. The CDR3 totals 15 residues. The CDR3: CASSFGQHSGNTIYF. The CDR3 nucleotides are TGTGCCAGCAGCTTCGGACAGCACTCTGGAAACACCATATATTTT. The whole variable domain, remainder taken from reference TRBV7-2 and TRBJ1-3, is GAGVSQSPSNKVTEKGKDVELRCDPISGHTALYWYRQSLGQGLEFLIYFQGNSAPDKSGLPSDRFSAERTGGSVSTLTIQRTQQEDSAVYLCASSFGQHSGNTIYFGEGSWLTVV.

The genes are TRBV4-1 and TRBJ2-7, with D tentatively TRBD2 (5 bases). The CDR3 is made up of 15 amino acids. V was shortened by 2 bases and J by 7 bases, with 18 bases between the two germline ends. The germline gives CDR1 MGHRA, CDR2 YSYEKL. CDR3 bases: TGCGCCAGCAGCCAATCTTCGGGGATGATTCGGGAGCAGTACTTC. As protein: CASSQSSGMIREQYF.

This clone was recorded once. The rearrangement uses TRBV5-1 and TRBJ2-1, with TRBD2 identical over 10 bases. After removal of 2 bases from V and 7 bases from J, the junction contained 6 bases not matched to a gene. The CDR3 consists of 15 residues. Germline loops: CDR1 SGHRS, CDR2 YFSETQ. CDR3 residues: CASSFLAGGLNEQFF. The CDR3, as DNA: TGCGCCAGCAGCTTCTTAGCGGGGGGCCTTAATGAGCAGTTCTTC.